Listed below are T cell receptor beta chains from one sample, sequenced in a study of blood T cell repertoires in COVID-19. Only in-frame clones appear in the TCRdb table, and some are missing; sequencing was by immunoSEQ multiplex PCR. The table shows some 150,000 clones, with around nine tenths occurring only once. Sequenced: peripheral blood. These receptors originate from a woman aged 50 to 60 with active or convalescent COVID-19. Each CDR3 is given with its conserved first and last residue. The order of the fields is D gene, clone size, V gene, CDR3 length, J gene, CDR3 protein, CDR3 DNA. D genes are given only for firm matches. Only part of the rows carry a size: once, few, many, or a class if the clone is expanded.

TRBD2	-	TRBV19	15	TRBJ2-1	CASSIDGGAYNEQFF	TGTGCCAGTAGTATAGACGGGGGGGCTTACAATGAGCAGTTCTTC
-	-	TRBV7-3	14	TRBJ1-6	CASSLGSTNSPLHF	TGTGCCAGCAGCTTGGGGAGTACAAATTCACCCCTCCACTTT
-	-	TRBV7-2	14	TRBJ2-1	CASSFEDYHNEQFF	TGTGCCAGCAGCTTTGAGGACTACCACAATGAGCAGTTCTTC
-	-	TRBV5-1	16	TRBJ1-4	CASSLAPQGVNEKLFF	TGCGCCAGCAGCTTGGCCCCCCAAGGGGTGAATGAAAAACTGTTTTTT
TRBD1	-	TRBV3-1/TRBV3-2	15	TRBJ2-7	CASSPGRTGKYEQYF	TGTGCCAGCAGCCCCGGAAGGACAGGGAAATACGAGCAGTACTTC
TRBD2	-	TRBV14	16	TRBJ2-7	CASSQDVSGGPHEQYF	TGTGCCAGCAGCCAAGATGTGTCGGGAGGGCCGCACGAGCAGTACTTC
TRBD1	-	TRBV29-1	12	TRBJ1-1	CSVEDRASGAFF	TGCAGCGTTGAGGACAGGGCGAGCGGAGCTTTCTTT
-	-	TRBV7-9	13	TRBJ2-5	CASSSRGGETQYF	TGTGCCAGCAGCAGCAGGGGTGGAGAGACCCAGTACTTC
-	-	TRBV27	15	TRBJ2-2	CASSPGTRNTGELFF	TGTGCCAGCAGTCCGGGGACTCGGAACACCGGGGAGCTGTTTTTT
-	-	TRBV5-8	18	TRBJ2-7	CASSLAGGDRWASYEQYF	TGTGCCAGCAGCTTGGCCGGAGGGGACCGATGGGCCTCCTACGAGCAGTACTTC
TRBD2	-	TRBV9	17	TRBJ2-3	CASSVELGGRGTDTQYF	TGTGCCAGCAGCGTAGAGTTGGGCGGGAGGGGAACAGATACGCAGTATTTT
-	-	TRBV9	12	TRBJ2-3	CASSSGTDTQYF	TGTGCCAGCAGCTCAGGCACAGATACGCAGTATTTT
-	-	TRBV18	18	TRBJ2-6	CASSPRAVAPTGANVLTF	TGTGCCAGCTCACCACGTGCGGTAGCACCTACCGGGGCCAACGTCCTGACTTTC
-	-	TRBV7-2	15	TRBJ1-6	CASSLAGLHNSPLHF	TGTGCCAGCAGCTTAGCGGGACTCCATAATTCACCCCTCCACTTT
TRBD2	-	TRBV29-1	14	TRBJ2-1	CSDGTSGVMGEQFF	TGCAGCGACGGGACTAGCGGGGTTATGGGTGAGCAGTTCTTC
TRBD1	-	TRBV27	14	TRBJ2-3	CASSRGLDPDTQYF	TGTGCCAGCTCCAGGGGGCTGGATCCAGATACGCAGTATTTT
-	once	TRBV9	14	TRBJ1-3	CASSAQVSGNTIYF	TGTGCCAGCAGCGCTCAGGTCTCTGGAAACACCATATATTTT
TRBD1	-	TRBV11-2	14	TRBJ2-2	CAGRPAGGTGELFF	TGTGCCGGCAGGCCGGCAGGGGGCACCGGGGAGCTGTTTTTT
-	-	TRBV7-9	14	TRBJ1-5	CASSLDSYNQPQHF	TGTGCCAGCAGCCTCGACAGCTACAATCAGCCCCAGCATTTT
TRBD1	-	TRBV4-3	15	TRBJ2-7	CASSQEGTGSYEQYF	TGCGCCAGCAGCCAAGAGGGGACAGGGAGCTACGAGCAGTACTTC
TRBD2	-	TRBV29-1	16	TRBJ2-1	CSVERSGGKTYNEQFF	TGCAGCGTAGAACGAAGCGGGGGGAAAACCTACAATGAGCAGTTCTTC
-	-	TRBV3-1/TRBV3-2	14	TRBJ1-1	CASSQVGGGTEAFF	TGTGCCAGCAGCCAAGTTGGGGGGGGCACTGAAGCTTTCTTT
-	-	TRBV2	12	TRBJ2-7	CASSDRRYEQYF	TGTGCCAGCAGTGATCGGAGATACGAGCAGTACTTC
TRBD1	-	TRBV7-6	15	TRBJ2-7	CASSPGQGAQNEQYF	TGTGCCAGCAGCCCGGGACAGGGGGCGCAAAACGAGCAGTACTTC
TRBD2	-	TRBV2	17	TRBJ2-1	CAIDRRGGLSSYNEQFF	TGTGCAATCGACCGGCGGGGGGGCCTGAGCTCCTACAATGAGCAGTTCTTC
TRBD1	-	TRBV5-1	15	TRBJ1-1	CASSLSPGQSTEAFF	TGCGCCAGCAGCTTGTCTCCGGGACAGAGCACTGAAGCTTTCTTT
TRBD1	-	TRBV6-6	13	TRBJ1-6	CASSYGADRVPYF	TGTGCCAGCAGTTACGGGGCTGACAGGGTCCCGTATTTT
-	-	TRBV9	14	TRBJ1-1	CASSVAEWPTEAFF	TGTGCCAGCAGCGTAGCTGAATGGCCCACTGAAGCTTTCTTT
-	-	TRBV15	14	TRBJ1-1	CATSSRDGRTEAFF	TGTGCCACCAGCAGCAGGGACGGGAGGACTGAAGCTTTCTTT
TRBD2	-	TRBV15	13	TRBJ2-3	CATRASGSPIMNF	TGTGCCACCAGGGCTAGCGGGAGTCCTATTATGAATTTT
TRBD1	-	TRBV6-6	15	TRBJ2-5	CASSYPDRGQETQYF	TGTGCCAGCAGTTACCCGGACAGGGGGCAAGAGACCCAGTACTTC
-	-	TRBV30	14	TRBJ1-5	CAWSAGRGHQPQHF	TGTGCCTGGAGTGCGGGCAGGGGCCATCAGCCCCAGCATTTT
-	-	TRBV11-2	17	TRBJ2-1	CASSYSGRSGSYNEQFF	TGTGCCAGCAGCTATAGTGGCAGATCAGGCTCCTACAATGAGCAGTTCTTC
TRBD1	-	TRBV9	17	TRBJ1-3	CASSVASGTGVGNTIYF	TGTGCCAGCAGCGTCGCATCCGGGACAGGGGTCGGAAACACCATATATTTT
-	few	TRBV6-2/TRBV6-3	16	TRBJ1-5	CASSSNQGRGNQPQHF	TGTGCCAGCAGTTCGAATCAGGGGAGAGGCAATCAGCCCCAGCATTTT
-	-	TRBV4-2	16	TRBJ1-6	CASSQRPGLDNSPLHF	TGTGCCAGCAGCCAGCGTCCGGGGTTGGATAATTCACCCCTCCACTTT
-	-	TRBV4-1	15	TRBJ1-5	CASSQDPQGRQPQHF	TGCGCCAGCAGCCAAGATCCGCAGGGGCGTCAGCCCCAGCATTTT
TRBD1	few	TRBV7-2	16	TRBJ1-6	CASSLVYIGTGDPLHF	TGTGCCAGCAGCTTAGTCTACATCGGGACAGGGGACCCCCTCCACTTT
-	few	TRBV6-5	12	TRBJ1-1	CASSSSLTEAFF	TGTGCCAGCAGCTCCAGTTTGACTGAAGCTTTCTTT
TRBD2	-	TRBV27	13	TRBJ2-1	CASGTSAYNEQFF	TGTGCCAGCGGGACTAGCGCGTACAATGAGCAGTTCTTC
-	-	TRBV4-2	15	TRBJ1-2	CASSQVRDNAYGYTF	TGTGCCAGCAGCCAGGTCCGGGACAACGCCTATGGCTACACCTTC
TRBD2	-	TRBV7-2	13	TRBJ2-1	CASRAGGGNEQFF	TGTGCCAGCAGAGCCGGGGGGGGGAATGAGCAGTTCTTC
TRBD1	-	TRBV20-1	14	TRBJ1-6	CSASDRVRNSPLHF	TGCAGTGCTAGTGACAGGGTCCGGAATTCACCCCTCCACTTT
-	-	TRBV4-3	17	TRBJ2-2	CASSQDEGGGDTGELFF	TGCGCCAGCAGCCAAGATGAAGGGGGAGGGGACACCGGGGAGCTGTTTTTT
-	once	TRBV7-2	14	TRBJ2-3	CASSLASGSDTQYF	TGTGCCAGCAGCTTAGCATCGGGGTCGGATACGCAGTATTTT
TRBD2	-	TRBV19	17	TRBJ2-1	CASSIGLAGFSYNEQFF	TGTGCCAGTAGTATAGGGCTAGCGGGGTTCTCCTACAATGAGCAGTTCTTC
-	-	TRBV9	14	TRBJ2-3	CASSEGLSADTQYF	TGTGCCAGCAGCGAGGGACTTTCTGCCGATACGCAGTATTTT
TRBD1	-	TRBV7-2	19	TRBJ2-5	CASSAPRGQGDGLQETQYF	TGTGCCAGCAGCGCCCCCCGCGGACAGGGGGACGGTCTCCAAGAGACCCAGTACTTC
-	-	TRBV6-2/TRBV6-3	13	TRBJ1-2	CASSYAAAYGYTF	TGTGCCAGCAGTTACGCGGCAGCCTATGGCTACACCTTC
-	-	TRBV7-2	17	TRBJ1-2	CASSLGGGQASPYGYTF	TGTGCCAGCAGCTTGGGGGGTGGGCAGGCCTCACCCTATGGCTACACCTTC
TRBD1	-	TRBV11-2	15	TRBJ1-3	CASSLGGGRGNTIYF	TGTGCCAGCAGCTTAGGAGGGGGCAGGGGAAACACCATATATTTT
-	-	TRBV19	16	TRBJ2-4	CASSVGRLLAKNIQYF	TGTGCCAGTAGTGTGGGCCGGTTACTAGCCAAAAACATTCAGTACTTC
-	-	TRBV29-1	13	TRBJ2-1	CSVPVMKGNEQFF	TGCAGCGTTCCCGTAATGAAGGGGAATGAGCAGTTCTTC
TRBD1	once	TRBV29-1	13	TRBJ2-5	CSVDPGGRETQYF	TGCAGCGTTGACCCAGGGGGCCGAGAGACCCAGTACTTC